These T cell receptor beta chains were read from a single sample in a study of cytomegalovirus exposure and HLA in healthy donors. This table comes from immunoSEQ multiplex PCR, and its TCRdb copy is limited to in-frame clones, with some not included. The sample holds 130,000 or so clones, 74% seen once. The sequenced sample was PBMCs. The receptors originated from a male donor in good health and CMV-seronegative. The CDR3 runs from the conserved cysteine through the conserved F or W. Fields, in order: V gene, clone size, J gene, CDR3 protein. Expanded clones are given a class, and other clones once, few, many or no size at all.

>TRBV30|-|TRBJ2-6
CAWSRSGANVLTF
>TRBV5-1|few|TRBJ1-2
CASKEPGQGEFGYTF
>TRBV7-3|-|TRBJ2-2
CASSVSGTSTGELFF
>TRBV14|-|TRBJ1-1
CASSQVASPGTEAFF
>TRBV6-1|once|TRBJ1-2
CASSESWTGYGYTF
>TRBV29-1|-|TRBJ2-5
CSVSGTGVQETQYF
>TRBV7-2|-|TRBJ1-5
CASSTQGGQPQHF
>TRBV9|-|-
CASSGPGSEQYF
>TRBV5-4|-|TRBJ2-5
CASSLDGGTSGGLTQYF
>TRBV9|-|TRBJ2-1
CASSVAITSGANNEQFF
>TRBV6-5|-|TRBJ2-2
CATGSNTGELFF
>TRBV11-2|-|TRBJ2-3
CASSFGLAGGDTQYF
>TRBV11-2|-|TRBJ2-4
CASSLGGGAKNIQYF
>TRBV9|-|TRBJ2-5
CASSVAGYQETQYF
>TRBV28|once|TRBJ2-7
CASSFLILAGGSDEQYF
>TRBV7-2|-|TRBJ2-1
CASSTVAGGYNEQFF
>TRBV28|-|TRBJ1-2
CASIPQAPNYGYTF
>TRBV9|-|TRBJ2-6
CASSVFLTSGSSGANVLTF
>TRBV9|-|TRBJ2-7
CASSVDEDSTYEQYF
>TRBV7-2|-|TRBJ2-5
CASSPQPGLAGGTQYF
>TRBV5-6|few|TRBJ1-2
CASSSTTGPAGYTF
>TRBV12-5|-|TRBJ2-7
CASGQRPGGPYEQYF
>TRBV28|few|TRBJ2-3
CASSYRGSTDTQYF
>TRBV7-3|-|TRBJ2-3
CASSLGGITDTQYF
>TRBV30|-|TRBJ2-7
CAWKLAGGYYEQYF
>TRBV21-1|-|TRBJ2-1
CASSLSHQRERDEQFF
>TRBV4-2|few|TRBJ2-1
CASSPEGQDNEQFF
>TRBV19|-|TRBJ1-3
CASSPRDSRSGNTIYF
>TRBV4-3|-|TRBJ1-2
CASTPGGFGDLGYTF
>TRBV21-1|few|TRBJ1-5
CASSVGVDSYSNQPQHF
>TRBV5-1|-|TRBJ2-7
CASSILGTADEQYF
>TRBV28|-|TRBJ1-4
CASSLSGAGEKLFF
>TRBV13|-|-
CASSLGGQGDEQYF
>TRBV28|-|TRBJ2-7
CASSPYGLTYEQYF
>TRBV11-2|-|TRBJ1-3
CASSLAASTGSSGNTIYF
>TRBV6-5|-|TRBJ2-3
CASSSGTLGDTQYF
>TRBV7-9|-|TRBJ1-3
CASSLGGTGNTIYF